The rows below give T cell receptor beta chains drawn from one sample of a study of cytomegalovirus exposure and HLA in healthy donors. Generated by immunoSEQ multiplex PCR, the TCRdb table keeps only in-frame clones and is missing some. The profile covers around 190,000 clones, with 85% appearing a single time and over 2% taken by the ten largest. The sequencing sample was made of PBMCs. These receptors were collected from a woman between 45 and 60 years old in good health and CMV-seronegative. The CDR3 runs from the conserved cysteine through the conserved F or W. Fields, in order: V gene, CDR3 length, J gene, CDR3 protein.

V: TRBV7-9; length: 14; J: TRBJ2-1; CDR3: CASRPGTSEGEQFF
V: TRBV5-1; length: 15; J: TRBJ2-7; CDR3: CASSFRGRTDYEQYF
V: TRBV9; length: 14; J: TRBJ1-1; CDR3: CASSVTGLDTEAFF
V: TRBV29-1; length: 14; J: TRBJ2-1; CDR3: CSKCEGELDNEQFF
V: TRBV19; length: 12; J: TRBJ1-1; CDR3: CASRADYTEAFF
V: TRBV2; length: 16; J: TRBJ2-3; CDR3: CASLRLAGFSTDTQYF
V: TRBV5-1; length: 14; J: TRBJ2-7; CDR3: CASSLAEGSSEQYF
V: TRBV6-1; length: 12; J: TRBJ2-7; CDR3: CASSEQGNEQYF
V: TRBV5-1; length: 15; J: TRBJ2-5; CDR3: CASSLLLARMETQYF
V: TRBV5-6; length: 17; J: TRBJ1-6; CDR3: CASSIKQGRKDNSPLHF
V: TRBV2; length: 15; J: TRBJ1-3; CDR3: CASSAAGIGGNTIYF
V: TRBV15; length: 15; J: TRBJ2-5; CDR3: CATSRDPDRKETQYF
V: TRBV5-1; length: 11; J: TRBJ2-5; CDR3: CASGLLETQYF
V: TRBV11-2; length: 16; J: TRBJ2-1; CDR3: CASSTSLGQGARWGFF
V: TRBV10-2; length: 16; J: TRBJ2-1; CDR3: CASSEVSKASYNEQFF
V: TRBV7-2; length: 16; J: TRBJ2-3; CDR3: CASSRSGGFSTDTQYF
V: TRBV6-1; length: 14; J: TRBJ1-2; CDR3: CASSEPGQFYGYTF
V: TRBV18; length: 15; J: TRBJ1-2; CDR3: CASSPPRGSDYGYTF
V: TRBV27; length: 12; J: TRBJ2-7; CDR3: CASSFEGYEQYF
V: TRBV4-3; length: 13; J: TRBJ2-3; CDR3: CASSQQNTDTQYF
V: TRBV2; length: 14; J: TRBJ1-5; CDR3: CASSSSRGNQPQHF
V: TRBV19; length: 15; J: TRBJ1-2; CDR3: CASNWQSTANYGYTF
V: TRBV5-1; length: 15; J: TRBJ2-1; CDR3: CASSSLGGSYNEQFF
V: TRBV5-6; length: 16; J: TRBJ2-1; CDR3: CASRPLGGSSYNEQFF
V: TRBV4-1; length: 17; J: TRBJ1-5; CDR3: CASSRLVGTPSNQPQHF
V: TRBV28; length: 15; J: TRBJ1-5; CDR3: CASSLSGVGNQPQHF
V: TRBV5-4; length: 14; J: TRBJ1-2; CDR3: CASSLKNGNYGYTF
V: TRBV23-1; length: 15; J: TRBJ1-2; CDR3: CASSQSLGLPYGYTF
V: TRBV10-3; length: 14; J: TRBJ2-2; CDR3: CAIRTGQNTGELFF
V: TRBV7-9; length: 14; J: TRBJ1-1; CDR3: CASRQGQVNTEAFF
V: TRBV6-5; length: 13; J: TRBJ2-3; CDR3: CASSYGTSGAQYF
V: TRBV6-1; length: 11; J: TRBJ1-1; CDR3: CASVVNTEAFF
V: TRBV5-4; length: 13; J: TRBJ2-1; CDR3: CASSTGQPAEQFF
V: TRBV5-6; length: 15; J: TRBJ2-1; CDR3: CASSWGARGYNEQFF
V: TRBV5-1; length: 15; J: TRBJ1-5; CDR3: CASSLAGGGYQPQHF
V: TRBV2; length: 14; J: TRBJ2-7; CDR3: CASRRQGESDEQYF
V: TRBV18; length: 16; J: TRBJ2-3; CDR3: CASSRLGTASTDTQYF
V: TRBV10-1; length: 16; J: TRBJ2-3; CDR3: CATRRGQDYSTDTQYF
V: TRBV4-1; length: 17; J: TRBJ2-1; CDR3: CASSPARQGSSYNEQFF
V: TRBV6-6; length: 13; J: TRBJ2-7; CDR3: CAGSYSTSAEQYF
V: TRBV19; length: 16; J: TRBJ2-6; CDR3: CASTIGGWLGANVLTF
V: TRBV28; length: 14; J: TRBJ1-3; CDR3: CASRTGYSGNTIYF
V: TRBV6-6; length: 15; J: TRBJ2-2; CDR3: CASSLRLEVAGELFF
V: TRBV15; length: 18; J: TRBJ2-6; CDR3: CATSRGGGDPSGANVLTF
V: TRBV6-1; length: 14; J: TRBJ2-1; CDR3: CASRAGTGFNEQFF
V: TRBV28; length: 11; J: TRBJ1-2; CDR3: CGARSNYGYTF
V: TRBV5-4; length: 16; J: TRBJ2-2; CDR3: CASSSGGRVVSGELFF
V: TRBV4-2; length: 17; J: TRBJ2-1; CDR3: CASSQAAGESSYNEQFF
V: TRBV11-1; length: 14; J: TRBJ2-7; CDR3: CASSSDPGSYEQYF
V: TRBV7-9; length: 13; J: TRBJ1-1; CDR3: CASSLEANTEAFF
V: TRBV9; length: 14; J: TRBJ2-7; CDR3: CASSLRQGAGEQYF
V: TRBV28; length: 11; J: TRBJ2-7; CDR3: CASSAHYEQYF
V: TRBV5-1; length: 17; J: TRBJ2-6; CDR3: CASSPRGLGAGANVLTF